Included here is one TCR beta chain sequence, with context. What antigen it recognizes has not been identified. No clone much larger than this one lies a single base away; base qualities are absent. This specimen's time point label, interpreted: baseline, week 1 (first vaccination visit). The sample's treatment or condition label, decoded: pre-vaccination baseline after standard-of-care therapy. Donors had newly diagnosed WHO grade 3 or 4 IDH1-mutant astrocytomas with loss of nuclear ATRX. The samples were drawn from NOA16, a multicentre, single-arm, open-label phase I trial in Germany that tested a mutant IDH1 peptide vaccine in humans for the first time. Visit V03 blood draws served as the baseline sample for immunogenicity testing. Genomic DNA for TCRB sequencing was isolated from EDTA blood with the DNeasy Blood and Tissue Kit. The data were taken from a study of a mutant IDH1 vaccine in newly diagnosed glioma (dated by TCRdb to the early 2020s). For the wider study: Of the approximately 35 treated patients, approximately 62% were male and around 40% were female, and a mean age of roughly 40 years was recorded. Before enrollment, patients had received standard therapy of radiotherapy alone, temozolomide alone, or radiochemotherapy with temozolomide; most received the combination. Peripheral blood was collected at six visits: V03 (baseline), V05, V07, V10, V12 and V13. Longitudinal TCRB deep sequencing was performed for roughly 24 treated patients wherever samples were available for exploratory analyses. Overall study results and their limits: No apparent relationship was observed between pseudoprogression and alterations in the top peripheral T cell clonotypes detected by TCRB sequencing. Selection of PBMC samples for TCRB deep sequencing was based on availability. According to the authors, sample limitations meant that analyses of patient blood samples could not be reproduced. Across multiple MHC alleles, vaccine-induced immune responses were seen in 93.3% of patients.

The germline V gene (reference sequence) specifies LNHDA as CDR1 and SQIVND as CDR2. The CDR3 starts with the cysteine, ends with the phenylalanine, and has 12 residues. This entry keeps only the CDR3 DNA: 36 bases, framed from base 1. The junction shows trimming of 9 bases on V and 4 bases on J, plus 12 bases between the germline ends. The library came from the immunoSEQ multiplex PCR assay. Rearranged TCR beta chain sequences were amplified with the hsTCRB Kit following the manufacturer's protocol. An Illumina MiSeq was used to sequence the TCRB libraries. The original methods were these. Demultiplexing, trimming and gene mapping were performed with the kit vendor's proprietary platform. TCRdb took over this immuneACCESS table, retaining in-frame rearrangements with V and J assigned. Such tables are incomplete; in checked studies, under half of the missing clones stem from an unresolved V gene, and the remainder is unexplained. V and J calls and clone size are as listed in that table; D and trimming were resolved from the DNA. This sample is represented by about 96,000 clones; about 80% of them were singletons. Over 6.5% of the sample lies in the top ten.

The sequence derives from a man aged 40-49 years with glioma. The chain was built from TRBV19 and TRBJ1-2, with the D gene too uncertain to name. The sample in question was PBMCs, obtained from a glioma patient treated with radiotherapy, temozolomide or both. The CDR3 sequence is CASGPYIYGYTF. The sequence in DNA is TGTGCCAGCGGGCCCTACATCTATGGCTACACCTTC.